A single sample gave rise to the 29 T cell receptor beta chains below, sequenced in a study of shared clonotypes between healthy human individuals. Sequenced by immunoSEQ multiplex PCR; TCRdb stores in-frame clones only, minus some. The table records over a million clones, roughly 96% of them present only once. Sequencing was done on a sample of naive CD4+ T cells sorted from blood. The sample's subset: CD45RA+ positively selected. These receptors all come from a man aged 30 to 45 in good health.

V and J are TRBV6-1 and TRBJ2-7; TRBD1 matches at 8 bases. The germline gives CDR1 MNHNS, CDR2 SASEGT. With 6 bases clipped from V and 2 bases from J, the junction kept 9 bases outside the gene matches. This CDR3 is built from 15 residues. The CDR3 region is CASSPGQGSTYEQYF. As DNA, the CDR3 is TGTGCCAGCAGCCCCGGACAGGGATCAACCTACGAGCAGTACTTC.

V is TRBV7-8 and J is TRBJ2-1; 9 positions agree with TRBD2. Trimming cost V 1 base and J 7 bases; bases outside gene matches: 5. Germline V gene data show CDR1 as SGHVS and CDR2 as FQNEAQ. CDR3 size: 15 residues. Written as DNA, the CDR3 is TGTGCCAGCAGCTTAGGGCGGGAGGGTGTGAATGAGCAGTTCTTC. Its translation: CASSLGREGVNEQFF.

This sequence joins TRBV19 and TRBJ2-1; 14 bases line up with TRBD2. The germline V gene has CDR1 LNHDA and CDR2 SQIVND (reference sequence). Trimming took 7 bases from V and 7 from J; bases not matched to a gene: 6. The CDR3 extends over 15 amino acids. DNA of the CDR3: TGTGCCAGTATTGGGACTAGCGGGAGACTTAATGAGCAGTTCTTC. Translating gives CASIGTSGRLNEQFF.

The chain couples TRBV11-3 to TRBJ1-2; 8 nucleotides match TRBD1. Germline V gene lookup returns CDR1 SGHNT and CDR2 YENEEA. The CDR3 is made up of 13 amino acids. V dropped 6 bases and J dropped 4; count of bases not matched to a gene: 4. The chain's CDR3 is CASSDRGGYGYTF. CDR3 DNA: TGTGCCAGCAGTGACAGGGGAGGCTATGGCTACACCTTC.

The chain uses TRBV2 and TRBJ1-2; D unclear. This CDR3 has 13 amino acids. Germline V gives CDR1 SNHLY, CDR2 FYNNEI. V lost 7 bases to trimming and J lost 6 bases, with 15 bases between them. The CDR3 region has the DNA TGTGCCAGCAAGGGTGAGGGAGGAAATGGCTACACCTTC. It is translated as CASKGEGGNGYTF.

J is TRBJ2-7 and V is TRBV7-9, with 7 bases matching TRBD1. This CDR3 is 16 amino acids long. Germline assignment: CDR1 SEHNR and CDR2 FQNEAQ (reference sequence). J lost 5 bases, V lost 1 base, and 11 bases had no gene match. The CDR3 reads CASSLEGGRGRDEQYF. CDR3 bases: TGTGCCAGCAGCTTAGAAGGGGGCAGGGGTCGGGACGAGCAGTACTTC.

This sequence joins TRBV6-5 and TRBJ1-2; 10 nucleotides agree with TRBD1. The CDR3 is 13 amino acids. Germline V gives CDR1 MNHEY, CDR2 SVGAGI. The trim removed 7 bases at V and 7 bases at J, leaving 6 bases unmatched. The CDR3 protein is CASIDRGLGGYTF. The DNA of the CDR3 is TGTGCCAGCATTGACAGGGGGCTCGGTGGCTACACCTTC.

The chain employs TRBV7-8 and TRBJ2-6, with 9 bases fitting TRBD1. Per the germline V gene, CDR1 is SGHVS and CDR2 is FQNEAQ. This CDR3 has 17 amino acids. The V gene end was trimmed by 5 bases and the J gene end by 11 bases; junction bases not matched to a gene: 16. For the CDR3, the DNA is TGTGCCAGCAGCCCAGGTCGGCTGGGACAGGGTTTACACGTCCTGACTTTC. As protein: CASSPGRLGQGLHVLTF.

The chain couples TRBV28 to TRBJ2-5; no clear D. Germline CDR1 is MDHEN and CDR2 is SYDVKM. With 5 bases removed from V and 5 bases from J, the gap between germline ends came to 9 bases. The CDR3 totals 12 residues. The CDR3 protein is CASSQSGETQYF. The CDR3 nucleotides read TGTGCCAGCAGTCAGTCCGGGGAGACCCAGTACTTC.

The chain couples TRBV6-6 to TRBJ1-2; D gene unclear. Trimming took off 7 bases at V and 4 bases at J, with 19 bases between the two ends. The CDR3 contains 15 residues. Germline CDR1 and CDR2: MNHNY and SVGAGI (reference sequence). The CDR3 sequence: CASNTDSWTLYGYTF. Written as DNA, the CDR3 is TGTGCCAGCAACACCGACTCCTGGACCCTCTATGGCTACACCTTC.

The chain has TRBV11-1 and TRBJ2-1; D might be TRBD2 (5 bases). The V and J ends lost 1 base and 7 bases respectively, with 14 bases between them. The CDR3 loop spans 15 amino acids. CDR1 and CDR2 from the germline V gene are SGHAT and FQDESV (reference sequence). The chain's CDR3 is CASSLESTKGNEQFF. The CDR3 DNA is TGTGCCAGCAGCTTAGAATCGACTAAAGGGAATGAGCAGTTCTTC. Together with reference TRBV11-1 and TRBJ2-1, the CDR3 gives the full variable domain: EAEVAQSPRYKITEKSQAVAFWCDPISGHATLYWYRQILGQGPELLVQFQDESVVDDSQLPKDRFSAERLKGVDSTLKIQPAELGDSAMYLCASSLESTKGNEQFFGPGTRLTVL.

The rearrangement uses TRBV27 and TRBJ1-1; D unresolved. There are 13 residues in the CDR3. The V gene lost 2 bases and the J gene lost 9 bases, with 13 bases spanning the gap. The germline CDR1 and CDR2 sequences are MNHEY and SMNVEV (reference sequence). In DNA, the CDR3 is TGTGCCAGCAGTTTAAACCGGGAGGTAAAAGCTTTCTTT. Translation gives CASSLNREVKAFF.

The rearrangement joins TRBV18 to TRBJ2-5; D might be TRBD1 or TRBD2, each matching 5 bases. V was cut by 6 bases and J by 3 bases, with 14 bases left in between. Germline V gene data show CDR1 as KGHSH and CDR2 as LQKENI. This CDR3 contains 14 residues. The CDR3 protein is CASSRSGTEETQYF. CDR3 in DNA: TGTGCCAGCTCCCGCTCCGGGACCGAAGAGACCCAGTACTTC. Using reference TRBV18 and TRBJ2-5 for the parts outside the CDR3, the full variable domain is NAGVMQNPRHLVRRRGQEARLRCSPMKGHSHVYWYRQLPEEGLKFMVYLQKENIIDESGMPKERFSAEFPKEGPSILRIQQVVRGDSAAYFCASSRSGTEETQYFGPGTRLLVL.

This chain's CDR3 is CASSVRERGTIYF. CDR3 bases: TGTGCCAGCAGCGTACGGGAACGGGGCACCATATATTTT. This rearrangement joins TRBV9 to TRBJ1-3, with D unresolved. Germline CDR1 is SGDLS and CDR2 is YYNGEE. The germline V and J ends were trimmed by 1 base and 9 bases, with 11 bases remaining between them. The CDR3 length is 13 residues.

V is TRBV18 and J is TRBJ2-1, with D possibly TRBD2 on 6 matching bases. Trimming pared 4 bases from V and 1 base from J, leaving 14 bases between. The germline CDR1 and CDR2 sequences are KGHSH and LQKENI. The CDR3 loop spans 16 amino acids. The CDR3 DNA reads as TGTGCCAGCTCACGGGACTCCCGAACTTCCTACAATGAGCAGTTCTTC. It is translated as CASSRDSRTSYNEQFF.

The chain joins TRBV2 to TRBJ2-7; D is perhaps TRBD1 or TRBD2 (5 bases each). CDR3 length equals 13 residues. V lost 7 bases and J lost 3, with 13 bases in between. Germline V gene sequence: CDR1 SNHLY, CDR2 FYNNEI. As DNA, the CDR3 is TGTGCCAGCATGCCGGGGACCCTCTACGAGCAGTACTTC. It codes for CASMPGTLYEQYF.

This rearrangement joins TRBV4-1 to TRBJ2-2; tentatively, D is TRBD2 (6 bases). There are 14 residues in the CDR3. CDR1 is MGHRA and CDR2 is YSYEKL in the germline V gene. V was pared by 2 bases and J by 6 bases, with 10 bases between. The chain's CDR3 is CASSQKRLAGELFF. The CDR3 bases are TGCGCCAGCAGCCAAAAGCGACTAGCCGGGGAGCTGTTTTTT.

A remark on this clone: Other DNA sequences in this specimen translate into the identical CDR3. The chain couples TRBV27 to TRBJ2-2; no clear D gene. CDR1 and CDR2 from the germline V gene are MNHEY and SMNVEV (reference sequence). This CDR3 region has 12 residues. With 4 bases removed from V and 2 bases from J, the gap between germline ends came to 2 bases. CDR3 coding DNA: TGTGCCAGCAGTTACAACACCGGGGAGCTGTTTTTT. Protein product: CASSYNTGELFF.

The chain recombines TRBV28 with TRBJ2-7; 7 bases fit TRBD2. The CDR3 length is 13 residues. The V and J ends lost 8 bases and 7 bases, in that order; junction bases with no gene match: 11. Germline-derived CDR1 and CDR2 are MDHEN and SYDVKM. In DNA form, the CDR3 reads TGTGCCAGCTTTGGGGGAGGGCCGAAGGAGCAGTACTTC. Its protein product is CASFGGGPKEQYF.

The CDR3: CASSGSMNTEAFF. The CDR3 region has the DNA TGTGCCAGCAGTGGCAGTATGAACACTGAAGCTTTCTTT. This sequence joins TRBV2 and TRBJ1-1; unclear D gene. Germline lookup yields CDR1 SNHLY and CDR2 FYNNEI. V was shortened by 4 bases and J by 0 bases, with 6 bases between the two germline ends. This CDR3 is 13 amino acids long.

The chain joins TRBV27 to TRBJ2-5, with 11 positions matching TRBD1. Germline trimming cut 5 bases from V and 1 base from J; bases unmatched to any gene: 9. This CDR3 region has 17 residues. Germline V CDR1 and CDR2: MNHEY, SMNVEV (reference sequence). The CDR3 region has the DNA TGTGCCAGCAGTCCCGGACAGGGGGCATGGGTCCAAGAGACCCAGTACTTC. It is translated as CASSPGQGAWVQETQYF.

The chain links TRBV5-8 to TRBJ1-2; D uncertain. This CDR3 comprises 13 residues. Trimming stripped 4 bases from V and 1 base from J, with 8 bases between. Germline V gene lookup returns CDR1 SGHTS and CDR2 YDEGEE. CDR3 sequence: CASSRALNYGYTF. CDR3 bases: TGTGCCAGCAGCAGGGCACTTAACTATGGCTACACCTTC.

The chain couples TRBV7-9 to TRBJ1-1, with a tentative D call TRBD1 (5 bases). The CDR3 runs to 19 residues. Trimming removed 0 bases at V and 0 bases at J, with 20 bases between. The V gene's germline CDR1 is SEHNR and CDR2 FQNEAQ (reference sequence). CDR3 loop: CASSLAWGRDGILNTEAFF. The CDR3 DNA follows: TGTGCCAGCAGCTTAGCGTGGGGCAGGGATGGGATCCTGAACACTGAAGCTTTCTTT.

The chain employs TRBV1 and TRBJ2-3; the table's D call TRBD2 went unverified against the DNA. TRBV1 is an annotated pseudogene. CDR3 length equals 17 residues. The CDR3 DNA follows: TGCACCAGCATTTCATTCTTCCCAGCGGGAAAGGCAGATACGCAGTATTTT. Its protein product is CTSISFFPAGKADTQYF.

V and J are TRBV5-1 and TRBJ2-2; 13 nucleotides line up with TRBD2. The CDR3 extends over 20 amino acids. Losses at the gene ends were 1 base for V and 0 bases for J; bases not matched to a gene: 9. Germline CDR1 is SGHRS and CDR2 is YFSETQ. Written as DNA, the CDR3 is TGCGCCAGCAGCTTGAGGACTAGCGGGAGAGGGATCGCGAACACCGGGGAGCTGTTTTTT. Amino acid sequence: CASSLRTSGRGIANTGELFF.

The genes are TRBV5-1 and TRBJ1-1, with D perhaps TRBD1 (5 bases). CDR1 SGHRS and CDR2 YFSETQ come from the germline V gene. This CDR3 has 15 residues. V dropped 0 bases and J dropped 0 bases, with 9 bases sitting between them. CDR3 nucleotide sequence: TGCGCCAGCAGCTTGGGGGGACTCTTGAACACTGAAGCTTTCTTT. It is translated as CASSLGGLLNTEAFF.

The chain recombines TRBV4-1 with TRBJ2-1; D assignment may be TRBD1 or TRBD2 (5 bases each). Germline V CDR1 and CDR2: MGHRA, YSYEKL. V lost 2 bases and J 2 bases, leaving 25 bases between the germline ends. CDR3 length: 20 residues. This CDR3 reads CASSQSVAPWRGVPYNEQFF. The CDR3 coding sequence is TGCGCCAGCAGCCAATCAGTTGCGCCGTGGCGAGGGGTCCCCTACAATGAGCAGTTCTTC.

This clone is a singleton in its sample. CDR3: CVTGGTDTQYF. CDR3 in DNA: TGCGTTACAGGGGGCACAGATACGCAGTATTTT. V gene TRBV20-1 combines with J gene TRBJ2-3; the match to TRBD1 covers 7 bases. This CDR3 contains 11 residues. Germline CDR1 reads DFQATT; CDR2 reads SNEGSKA (reference sequence).

The chain uses TRBV5-1 and TRBJ1-5, with D possibly being TRBD1 (5 bases). Germline V lookup: CDR1 SGHRS, CDR2 YFSETQ. This CDR3 has 15 amino acids. V was clipped by 7 bases and J by 1 base, with 15 bases between them. CDR3 sequence (DNA): TGCGCCAGCCGGTTAGGGACCCAGAGCAATCAGCCCCAGCATTTT. This encodes CASRLGTQSNQPQHF.